The 7 T cell receptor beta chains below all came from one sample that was sequenced in a study of blood T cell repertoires in COVID-19. Produced via immunoSEQ multiplex PCR; TCRdb's table is partial and in-frame only. Of 140,000 to 150,000 clones listed, around 78% are singletons. Sample: peripheral blood. These receptors originate from a woman in her sixties with acute or convalescent COVID-19.

The chain couples TRBV6-5 to TRBJ2-3; D is unresolved. V lost 2 bases to trimming and J lost 2 bases, with 5 bases between them. This CDR3 has 13 residues. Germline V CDR1 and CDR2: MNHEY, SVGAGI. CDR3 DNA: TGTGCCAGCAGTTACACCTACACAGATACGCAGTATTTT. It specifies CASSYTYTDTQYF.

This clone was detected only once. V usage is TRBV25-1 and J usage is TRBJ2-7; 7 bases agree with TRBD1. Germline CDR1 MGHDK, CDR2 SYGVNS. V lost 8 bases and J lost 0; bases outside the gene matches: 1. The CDR3 totals 12 residues. CDR3 in amino acids: CASGDSSYEQYF. As DNA, the CDR3 is TGTGCCAGCGGGGACAGCTCCTACGAGCAGTACTTC.

This clone came up once. This chain's CDR3 is CASRTQGGTGELFF. The CDR3 DNA is TGCGCCAGCAGAACACAGGGGGGAACCGGGGAGCTGTTTTTT. V gene TRBV10-2 combines with J gene TRBJ2-2, with TRBD1 matching 8 bases. J lost 5 bases, V lost 6 bases, and 5 bases had no gene match. CDR1 and CDR2 from the germline V gene are WSHSY and SAAADI. CDR3 length equals 14 residues.

This clone was observed a few times. The chain uses TRBV7-2 and TRBJ2-7; 7 bases agree with TRBD1. After removal of 5 bases from V and 2 bases from J, the junction contained 12 bases not matched to a gene. The germline V gene encodes CDR1 SGHTA and CDR2 FQGNSA. This CDR3 comprises 16 residues. The CDR3 nucleotides read TGTGCCAGCAGCGCCCGAACAGGGGACGTTGCCTACGAGCAGTACTTC. Residues: CASSARTGDVAYEQYF.

V and J are TRBV4-1 and TRBJ2-1, with 11 bases matching TRBD2. Germline V gives CDR1 MGHRA, CDR2 YSYEKL. The CDR3 has 16 amino acids. J was trimmed by 9 bases and V by 0 bases; bases with no gene match: 7. The CDR3 loop is CASSQETSGSFSEQFF. CDR3 sequence (DNA): TGCGCCAGCAGCCAAGAAACTAGCGGGAGTTTCAGTGAGCAGTTCTTC.

The chain links TRBV4-1 to TRBJ2-7; 9 nucleotides align to TRBD1. Germline V gene lookup returns CDR1 MGHRA and CDR2 YSYEKL. The CDR3 sequence is 17 residues long. Trimming took 0 bases from V and 1 from J; bases not matched to a gene: 7. CDR3 region: CASSQDGGTGLSYEQYF. CDR3 nucleotide sequence: TGCGCCAGCAGCCAAGATGGAGGGACAGGGCTTTCCTACGAGCAGTACTTC.

This clone was detected a few times. The chain combines TRBV4-2 with TRBJ2-1; the match to TRBD1 covers 7 bases. The CDR3 covers 15 residues. V lost 1 base, J lost 3 bases, and 3 bases stayed unmatched. CDR1 and CDR2 (germline): LGHNA, YNFKEQ. CDR3 residues: CASSQGTGNYNEQFF. The CDR3 nucleotides read TGTGCCAGCAGCCAAGGGACAGGAAACTACAATGAGCAGTTCTTC.